This TCR beta chain was recorded in a study of blood T cells in healthy people across ages. Turning to the study itself: Capture via template switching afforded approximately one barcoded beta molecule per two T cells.

Germline-derived CDR1 and CDR2 are SEHNR and FQNEAQ (reference sequence). V gave up 0 bases and J gave up 12 bases, with 27 bases separating them. The CDR3 is 17 amino acids. Study outcomes and limitations: The diversity estimates, figures obtained from one million T cells, were considered underestimates.

The draw of peripheral blood yielded around 9.6 milliliters from each donor. Combining a sample-barcoded 5' primer with a J-beta primer mix, a second PCR ran for roughly 6 to 11 cycles. TCRdb used MiXCR to reprocess the 5' RACE reads, holding one entry per CDR3 protein. The data contain approximately 1,100,000 distinct CDR3 sequences, around 43% of them seen just once; the ten biggest clones take up under 20%. Concerning this clonotype: Antigen: not known.

The sample comprised blood. The clonotype originates from an older woman in good health. The chain recombines TRBV7-9 with TRBJ2-7; tentative D call: TRBD1 (6 bases). CDR3 residues: CASSLAPTAGASLFRYF. Written as DNA, the CDR3 is TGTGCCAGCAGCTTAGCGCCGACGGCAGGGGCCTCCTTATTTCGGTACTTC.